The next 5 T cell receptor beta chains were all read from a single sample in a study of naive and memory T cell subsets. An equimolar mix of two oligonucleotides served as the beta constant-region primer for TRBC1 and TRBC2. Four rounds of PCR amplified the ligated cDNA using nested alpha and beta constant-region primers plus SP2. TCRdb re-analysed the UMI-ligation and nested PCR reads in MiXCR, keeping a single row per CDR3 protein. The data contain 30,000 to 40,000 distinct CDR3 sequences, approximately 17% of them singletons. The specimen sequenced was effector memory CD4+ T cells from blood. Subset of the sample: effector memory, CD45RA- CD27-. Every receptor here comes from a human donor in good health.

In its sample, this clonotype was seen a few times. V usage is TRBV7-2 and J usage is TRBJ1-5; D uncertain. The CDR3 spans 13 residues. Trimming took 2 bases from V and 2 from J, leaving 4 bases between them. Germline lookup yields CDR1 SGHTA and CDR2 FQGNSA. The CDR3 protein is CASSLWGNQPQHF. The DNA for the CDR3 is TGTGCCAGCAGCTTATGGGGCAATCAGCCCCAGCATTTT.

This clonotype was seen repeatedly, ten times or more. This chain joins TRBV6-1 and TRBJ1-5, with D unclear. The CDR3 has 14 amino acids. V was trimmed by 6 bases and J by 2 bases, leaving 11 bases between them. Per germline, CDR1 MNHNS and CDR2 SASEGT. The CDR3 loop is CASREYTGNQPQHF. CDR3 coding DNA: TGTGCCAGCAGGGAATACACGGGCAATCAGCCCCAGCATTTT.

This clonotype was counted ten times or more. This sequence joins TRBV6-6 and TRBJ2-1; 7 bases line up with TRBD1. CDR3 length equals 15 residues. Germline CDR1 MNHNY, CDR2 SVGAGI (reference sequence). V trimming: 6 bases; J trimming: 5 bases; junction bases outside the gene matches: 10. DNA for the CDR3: TGTGCCAGCAGAATAAGGGACAGAACTAACAATGAGCAGTTCTTC. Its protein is CASRIRDRTNNEQFF.

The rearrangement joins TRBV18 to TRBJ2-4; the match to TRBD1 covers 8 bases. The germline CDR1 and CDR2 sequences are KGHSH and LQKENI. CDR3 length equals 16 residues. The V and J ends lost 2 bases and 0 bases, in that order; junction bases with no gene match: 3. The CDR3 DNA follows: TGTGCCAGCTCACCAGGGACAGGTCTAGCCAAAAACATTCAGTACTTC. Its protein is CASSPGTGLAKNIQYF.

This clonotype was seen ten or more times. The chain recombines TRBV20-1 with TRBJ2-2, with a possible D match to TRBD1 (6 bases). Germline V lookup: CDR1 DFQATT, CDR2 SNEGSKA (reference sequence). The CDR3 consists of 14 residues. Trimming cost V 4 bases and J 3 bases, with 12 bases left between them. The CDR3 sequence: CSAIQGTDTGELFF. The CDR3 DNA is TGCAGTGCTATACAGGGTACGGACACCGGGGAGCTGTTTTTT.